A single sample is the source of the 22 T cell receptor beta chains below, sequenced in a study of untreated major depressive disorder. Broader study findings: Depressed patients' CD4+ T cells carried increased TRBV05-01 (Vbeta 5.1) usage versus control CD4+ T cells.

Assay used: immunoSEQ multiplex PCR; TCRdb lists only in-frame clones, some missing. Here the sample spans around 13,000 clones, around nine tenths being singletons. The antigens these receptors bind are not known. Input material: CD4+ T cells from PBMCs. The receptors here all came from a woman aged 30 to 39 with major depressive disorder.

This clone was found a few times. This chain's CDR3 is CASSPDLGPSGELFF. The CDR3 DNA reads as TGTGCCAGCTCACCAGATTTAGGGCCGTCCGGGGAGCTGTTTTTT. This chain connects TRBV18 to TRBJ2-2; D call uncertain. This CDR3 has 15 amino acids. Germline V gene data show CDR1 as KGHSH and CDR2 as LQKENI. Trimming removed 2 bases from V and 6 bases from J, with 13 bases in between.

The chain combines TRBV5-1 with TRBJ1-1; D gene uncertain. Germline V gives CDR1 SGHRS, CDR2 YFSETQ. Deletions cut 4 bases from V and 0 bases from J, with 16 bases between. The CDR3 sequence is 16 residues long. The CDR3 DNA reads as TGCGCCAGCAGCGTCGGGTCCTCTAAAATGAACACTGAAGCTTTCTTT. Encoded protein: CASSVGSSKMNTEAFF.

CDR3 in amino acids: CASSPASGSFGGDTQYF. The CDR3 DNA sequence: TGTGCCAGCTCACCGGCTAGCGGGAGTTTCGGGGGAGATACGCAGTATTTT. The chain combines TRBV18 with TRBJ2-3, with 10 nucleotides matching TRBD2. V was clipped by 3 bases and J by 5 bases; unmatched bases: 11. The CDR3 is 17 amino acids. Germline values: CDR1 KGHSH, CDR2 LQKENI.

The rearrangement uses TRBV6-5 and TRBJ1-2; a weak D match, TRBD1 (6 bases). The CDR3 has 15 residues. V was clipped by 6 bases and J by 4 bases, with 18 bases between them. CDR1 MNHEY and CDR2 SVGAGI come from the germline V gene. The CDR3 here is CASRNPGGAGYGYTF. DNA of the CDR3: TGTGCCAGCAGGAACCCGGGGGGCGCCGGCTATGGCTACACCTTC.

V is TRBV2 and J is TRBJ2-7; D ambiguous. The CDR3 is 17 residues long. V shed 0 bases and J shed 2 bases, with 17 bases lying between them. Germline assignment: CDR1 SNHLY and CDR2 FYNNEI. The CDR3 bases are TGTGCCAGCAGTGAAGCGCGTGTTGGGCATATGACCTACGAGCAGTACTTC. Its protein is CASSEARVGHMTYEQYF. The full variable domain, its missing parts supplied by reference TRBV2 and TRBJ2-7, is EPEVTQTPSHQVTQMGQEVILRCVPISNHLYFYWYRQILGQKVEFLVSFYNNEISEKSEIFDDQFSVERPDGSNFTLKIRSTKLEDSAMYFCASSEARVGHMTYEQYFGPGTRLTVT.

V usage is TRBV19 and J usage is TRBJ1-5; D gene ambiguous. V was clipped by 3 bases and J by 5 bases, with 11 bases between them. Germline V gene lookup returns CDR1 LNHDA and CDR2 SQIVND (reference sequence). The CDR3 spans 14 residues. The DNA for the CDR3 is TGTGCCAGTAGTATTGATGGTCGGTATCAGCCCCAGCATTTT. It encodes CASSIDGRYQPQHF.

The chain combines TRBV18 with TRBJ1-3; possibly TRBD1 for D (5 bases). This CDR3 is built from 16 residues. Trimming shortened V by 0 bases and J by 3 bases, and 12 bases separated the two germline ends. Germline V gene lookup returns CDR1 KGHSH and CDR2 LQKENI. The CDR3 DNA reads TGTGCCAGCTCACCACCTCAGGGACGACTTGGAAACACCATATATTTT. Encoded protein: CASSPPQGRLGNTIYF.

CDR3 sequence: CASSQDRGLTDTQYF. Here the CDR3 DNA reads TGTGCCAGCAGCCAAGACAGAGGGCTCACAGATACGCAGTATTTT. The gene calls are TRBV14 and TRBJ2-3; D might be TRBD2 (5 bases). The V gene lost 0 bases and the J gene lost 2 bases, with 9 bases spanning the gap. Germline V gene lookup returns CDR1 SGHDN and CDR2 FVKESK. The CDR3 consists of 15 residues.

This chain links TRBV29-1 with TRBJ2-5, with 7 bases that match TRBD1. There are 12 residues in the CDR3. CDR1 SQVTM and CDR2 ANQGSEA come from the germline V gene. The V and J ends lost 3 bases and 2 bases, in that order; junction bases with no gene match: 0. CDR3 protein: CSVDRGQETQYF. The CDR3 DNA reads as TGCAGCGTTGACAGGGGGCAAGAGACCCAGTACTTC.

This clone was seen only a few times. J is TRBJ1-2 and V is TRBV27; the D gene is possibly TRBD1 (5 bases). The V gene's germline CDR1 is MNHEY and CDR2 SMNVEV (reference sequence). Deletions cut 4 bases from V and 3 bases from J, with 15 bases between. The CDR3 covers 15 residues. The CDR3 loop is CASSSQTGTDYGYTF. In DNA, the CDR3 is TGTGCCAGCAGTTCCCAAACCGGGACGGACTATGGCTACACCTTC.

This clone was counted only a few times. V is TRBV30 and J is TRBJ1-2; D remains ambiguous. Trimming took off 2 bases at V and 8 bases at J, with 12 bases between the two ends. The CDR3 sequence is 12 residues long. Germline V CDR1 and CDR2: GTSNPN, SVGIG (reference sequence). The CDR3 sequence is CAWSPYDGGYTF. The CDR3, as DNA: TGTGCCTGGAGTCCTTACGATGGGGGCTACACCTTC.

The chain employs TRBV11-2 and TRBJ2-7; a weak D match, TRBD1 (6 bases). CDR3 size: 14 residues. V lost 6 bases, J lost 0 bases, and 12 bases lay in between. The germline gives CDR1 SGHAT, CDR2 FQNNGV. The CDR3, as DNA: TGTGCCAGCAGGAGGACAGAGGGCTCCTACGAGCAGTACTTC. Encoded protein: CASRRTEGSYEQYF.

In DNA, the CDR3 is TGCGCCAGCAGCCAAGTTGTTACTAGCACAGATACGCAGTATTTT. As protein: CASSQVVTSTDTQYF. This chain connects TRBV4-1 to TRBJ2-3, with D unresolved. From germline, CDR1 is MGHRA and CDR2 YSYEKL. Trimming pared 1 base from V and 0 bases from J, leaving 8 bases between. CDR3 length equals 15 residues.

The chain recombines TRBV2 with TRBJ2-7, with 7 bases aligning to TRBD1. This CDR3 is built from 15 residues. The germline V gene has CDR1 SNHLY and CDR2 FYNNEI. V trimming: 7 bases; J trimming: 4 bases; junction bases outside the gene matches: 13. The CDR3 DNA follows: TGTGCCAGCATGCCGTCGGCTACAGGGGTGTACGAGCAGTACTTC. This gives the protein CASMPSATGVYEQYF. Based on the CDR3 plus reference TRBV2 and TRBJ2-7, the full variable domain is EPEVTQTPSHQVTQMGQEVILRCVPISNHLYFYWYRQILGQKVEFLVSFYNNEISEKSEIFDDQFSVERPDGSNFTLKIRSTKLEDSAMYFCASMPSATGVYEQYFGPGTRLTVT.

This clone was observed a single time. This chain links TRBV29-1 with TRBJ2-7; D is possibly TRBD1 (5 bases). The V gene's germline CDR1 is SQVTM and CDR2 ANQGSEA. CDR3 length equals 13 residues. V was shortened by 4 bases and J by 6 bases, with 16 bases between the two germline ends. The CDR3, as DNA: TGCAGCGTTGGGCAGGGTGGTCTCGGCGAGCAGTACTTC. Translated: CSVGQGGLGEQYF.

V is TRBV7-8 and J is TRBJ1-5; D is possibly TRBD1 (5 bases). Between the trimmed V and J ends, which lost 5 bases and 3 bases, there was a span of 14 bases. Per germline, CDR1 SGHVS and CDR2 FQNEAQ. This CDR3 has 15 residues. This CDR3 reads CASSLSGTDNQPQHF. CDR3 bases: TGTGCCAGCAGCCTGTCGGGGACGGACAATCAGCCCCAGCATTTT.

A single count supports this clone. The chain links TRBV6-6 to TRBJ1-5; TRBD1 matches at 10 bases. The CDR3 loop spans 16 amino acids. Germline CDR1 reads MNHNY; CDR2 reads SVGAGI (reference sequence). V shed 0 bases, J shed 13 bases, and the junction held 12 bases outside the gene matches. CDR3 nucleotides: TGTGCCAGCAGTTACTCGGACCCATCGACAGGGGGCTGGCAGCATTTT. Its protein product is CASSYSDPSTGGWQHF.

The gene calls are TRBV5-4 and TRBJ1-2, with 9 bases matching TRBD1. The V segment lost 4 bases and the J segment 2 bases; nucleotides outside the gene matches: 6. Germline CDR1 is SGHNT and CDR2 is YYREEE (reference sequence). The CDR3 contains 15 residues. Here the CDR3 reads CASSPGQGNNYGYTF. The CDR3 nucleotides are TGTGCCAGCAGCCCCGGACAGGGGAACAACTATGGCTACACCTTC.

The chain combines TRBV28 with TRBJ2-5; no definite D call. Trimming took 2 bases from V and 6 from J, leaving 16 bases between them. The CDR3 has 15 residues. The germline CDR1 and CDR2 sequences are MDHEN and SYDVKM. CDR3 coding DNA: TGTGCCAGCAGTTTAGCGTCCCTTGATATGCAGACCCAGTACTTC. Encoded protein: CASSLASLDMQTQYF.

The V call is TRBV19, the J call TRBJ1-3, with TRBD1 as a possible D gene (5 bases). With 9 bases removed from V and 5 bases from J, the gap between germline ends came to 14 bases. The CDR3 spans 13 residues. Germline values: CDR1 LNHDA, CDR2 SQIVND (reference sequence). The CDR3 bases are TGTGCCAGCCATCCGGGACTGCGAAACACCATATATTTT. Its translation: CASHPGLRNTIYF.

The chain's CDR3 is CASSWTIQETQYF. The CDR3 nucleotides are TGTGCCAGCAGCTGGACTATCCAAGAGACCCAGTACTTC. This rearrangement joins TRBV11-2 to TRBJ2-5; a weak D match, TRBD2 (6 bases). Germline V gene sequence: CDR1 SGHAT, CDR2 FQNNGV. This CDR3 region has 13 residues. The V gene lost 4 bases and the J gene lost 1 base, with 7 bases spanning the gap.

The chain employs TRBV11-2 and TRBJ2-7; D might be TRBD2 (5 bases). The CDR3 length is 14 residues. V lost 5 bases, J lost 3 bases, and 14 bases lay in between. CDR1 is SGHAT and CDR2 is FQNNGV in the germline V gene. The CDR3 DNA reads TGTGCCAGCAGCCCCTCAGCCGGGGACTACGAGCAGTACTTC. Its protein product is CASSPSAGDYEQYF.